Below are 29 T cell receptor beta chains sequenced from a single sample in a study of blood T cell repertoires in COVID-19. This table comes from immunoSEQ multiplex PCR, and its TCRdb copy is limited to in-frame clones, with some not included. The sample has about 220,000 clones; approximately 85% are singletons. The specimen sequenced was peripheral blood. These receptors came from a woman in her sixties or seventies with COVID-19, enrolled during active disease.

This chain joins TRBV28 and TRBJ1-6; D unresolved. CDR3 length: 15 residues. Trimming shortened V by 5 bases and J by 4 bases, and 12 bases separated the two germline ends. CDR1 and CDR2 (germline): MDHEN, SYDVKM. The CDR3 DNA reads TGTGCCAGCAGTCCCCTATCGTCTTATAATTCACCCCTCCACTTT. It encodes CASSPLSSYNSPLHF.

V gene TRBV29-1 combines with J gene TRBJ1-4, with 10 positions matching TRBD1. V lost 6 bases, J lost 8 bases, and 9 bases stayed unmatched. CDR1 SQVTM and CDR2 ANQGSEA come from the germline V gene. The CDR3 has 14 amino acids. In DNA, the CDR3 is TGCAGCGTGTCACTGGGGACAGGGGAAGAAAAACTGTTTTTT. It is translated as CSVSLGTGEEKLFF. Based on the CDR3 plus reference TRBV29-1 and TRBJ1-4, the full variable domain is SAVISQKPSRDICQRGTSLTIQCQVDSQVTMMFWYRQQPGQSLTLIATANQGSEATYESGFVIDKFPISRPNLTFSTLTVSNMSPEDSSIYLCSVSLGTGEEKLFFGSGTQLSVL.

This clone was found a few times. The chain employs TRBV5-1 and TRBJ2-7; D might be TRBD1 (6 bases). Germline V lookup: CDR1 SGHRS, CDR2 YFSETQ. The CDR3 runs 13 residues. Trimming pared 4 bases from V and 1 base from J, leaving 9 bases between. The CDR3 bases are TGCGCCAGCAGCCCCGGACAGTCCTACGAGCAGTACTTC. Translation: CASSPGQSYEQYF.

The chain is built from TRBV7-3 and TRBJ1-2; D remains unclear. The germline V gene has CDR1 SGHTA and CDR2 FQGTGA. There are 13 residues in the CDR3. Trimming took off 1 base at V and 2 bases at J, with 5 bases between the two ends. As DNA, the CDR3 is TGTGCCAGCAGCTTAAGCCGGAACTATGGCTACACCTTC. Protein: CASSLSRNYGYTF.

V is TRBV21-1 and J is TRBJ2-1; the DNA was not used to check the table's D call, TRBD2. TRBV21-1 is assigned pseudogene status. The CDR3 contains 19 residues. This chain's CDR3 is CASSKEEASGGTSYNEQFF. The CDR3 DNA reads as TGTGCCAGCAGCAAAGAAGAGGCTAGCGGGGGGACCTCCTACAATGAGCAGTTCTTC.

In its sample, this clone was seen a few times. The V and J genes are TRBV7-9 and TRBJ1-1; D possibly corresponds to TRBD1 (6 bases). The CDR3 extends over 14 amino acids. The V and J ends lost 2 bases and 8 bases respectively, with 15 bases between them. CDR1 SEHNR and CDR2 FQNEAQ come from the germline V gene (reference sequence). This CDR3 is CASSLNSPGTEAFF. In DNA, the CDR3 is TGTGCCAGCAGCTTAAATAGTCCCGGGACAGAAGCTTTCTTT.

In its sample, this clone was seen a few times. V is TRBV7-6 and J is TRBJ2-2; D remains ambiguous. The CDR3 extends over 15 amino acids. V shed 2 bases and J shed 0 bases, with 7 bases lying between them. Germline values: CDR1 SGHVS, CDR2 FNYEAQ. The CDR3 is CASSLLASNTGELFF. The CDR3 DNA sequence: TGTGCCAGCAGCTTATTGGCTTCGAACACCGGGGAGCTGTTTTTT.

This chain uses TRBV5-6 with TRBJ2-7; 8 bases agree with TRBD1. The CDR3 covers 15 residues. J was trimmed by 3 bases and V by 4 bases; bases with no gene match: 9. CDR1 SGHDT and CDR2 YYEEEE come from the germline V gene. Written as DNA, the CDR3 is TGTGCCAGCAGCGATGAACGGACAGGGATCTACGAGCAGTACTTC. It codes for CASSDERTGIYEQYF.

This clone came up once. This chain links TRBV28 with TRBJ1-6; D is undetermined. CDR3 length: 14 residues. Trimming stripped 6 bases from V and 0 bases from J, with 6 bases between. From germline, CDR1 is MDHEN and CDR2 SYDVKM. The chain's CDR3 is CASRFGSYNSPLHF. The DNA for the CDR3 is TGTGCCAGCAGATTCGGCTCCTATAATTCACCCCTCCACTTT.

In its sample, this clone was seen once. The J gene is TRBJ1-2, the V gene TRBV2; D possibly corresponds to TRBD1 (5 bases). This CDR3 region has 12 residues. V shed 8 bases and J shed 4 bases, with 11 bases lying between them. The germline V gene has CDR1 SNHLY and CDR2 FYNNEI. The CDR3 sequence: CASGRGLYGYTF. As DNA, the CDR3 is TGTGCCAGCGGAAGGGGCCTCTATGGCTACACCTTC.

V usage is TRBV18 and J usage is TRBJ2-7; a weak D match, TRBD1 (6 bases). V lost 2 bases and J 5 bases, leaving 10 bases between the germline ends. The CDR3 is made up of 13 amino acids. Germline V lookup: CDR1 KGHSH, CDR2 LQKENI. The CDR3: CASSPLGAHEQYF. The CDR3 coding sequence is TGTGCCAGCTCACCATTGGGGGCCCACGAGCAGTACTTC.

V usage is TRBV24-1 and J usage is TRBJ1-2, with D possibly matching TRBD1 (5 bases). The CDR3 is 16 residues long. Trimming pared 3 bases from V and 8 bases from J, leaving 21 bases between. The germline gives CDR1 KGHDR, CDR2 SFDVKD. DNA of the CDR3: TGTGCCACCAGTGATCTGAACGCCGGGGGTCGGGGCGGCTACACCTTC. Protein product: CATSDLNAGGRGGYTF.

J is TRBJ1-5 and V is TRBV24-1; maybe TRBD1 (6 bases). The CDR3 contains 19 residues. Deletions cut 6 bases from V and 0 bases from J, with 23 bases between. Germline values: CDR1 KGHDR, CDR2 SFDVKD. CDR3 amino acids: CATSLVSEGQPHSNQPQHF. The CDR3 nucleotides are TGTGCCACCAGTCTAGTGTCAGAAGGACAGCCCCATAGCAATCAGCCCCAGCATTTT.

This chain uses TRBV7-9 with TRBJ1-6; 9 bases agree with TRBD1. The CDR3 loop spans 15 amino acids. Trimming cost V 4 bases and J 5 bases; bases outside gene matches: 3. Germline-derived CDR1 and CDR2 are SEHNR and FQNEAQ (reference sequence). The CDR3 region has the DNA TGTGCCAGCAGCTGGAGGACAGGGGATAATTCACCCCTCCACTTT. Protein sequence: CASSWRTGDNSPLHF. The entire variable domain, with the rest obtained from reference TRBV7-9 and TRBJ1-6, is as follows: DTGVSQNPRHKITKRGQNVTFRCDPISEHNRLYWYRQTLGQGPEFLTYFQNEAQLEKSRLLSDRFSAERPKGSFSTLEIQRTEQGDSAMYLCASSWRTGDNSPLHFGNGTRLTVT.

In this sample, this clone turned up once. V gene TRBV4-1 combines with J gene TRBJ1-4, with D perhaps TRBD1 (6 bases). V lost 2 bases and J lost 3, with 13 bases in between. This CDR3 region has 16 residues. Germline V CDR1 and CDR2: MGHRA, YSYEKL. This CDR3 reads CASSQLAGAPNEKLFF. CDR3 nucleotide sequence: TGCGCCAGCAGCCAACTCGCAGGGGCTCCTAATGAAAAACTGTTTTTT.

This chain joins TRBV7-2 and TRBJ1-3; maybe TRBD1 (6 bases). V lost 7 bases to trimming and J lost 2 bases, with 15 bases between them. This CDR3 has 15 amino acids. Germline V gene sequence: CDR1 SGHTA, CDR2 FQGNSA. CDR3 sequence (DNA): TGTGCCAGCACCCTCACAGGGACGGCTGGAAACACCATATATTTT. Its protein is CASTLTGTAGNTIYF. Drawing the rest from reference TRBV7-2 and TRBJ1-3, the complete variable domain is GAGVSQSPSNKVTEKGKDVELRCDPISGHTALYWYRQSLGQGLEFLIYFQGNSAPDKSGLPSDRFSAERTGGSVSTLTIQRTQQEDSAVYLCASTLTGTAGNTIYFGEGSWLTVV.

This clone turned up a few times. The rearrangement joins TRBV29-1 to TRBJ1-1; D remains ambiguous. V was pared by 0 bases and J by 5 bases, with 13 bases between. Germline V gene data show CDR1 as SQVTM and CDR2 as ANQGSEA. The CDR3 loop spans 14 amino acids. CDR3 region: CSVEEGSGGTEAFF. CDR3 nucleotides: TGCAGCGTTGAAGAAGGGTCGGGCGGGACTGAAGCTTTCTTT.

The V gene is TRBV7-2, the J gene TRBJ2-7; 9 nucleotides match TRBD2. The CDR3 covers 17 residues. Germline CDR1 reads SGHTA; CDR2 reads FQGNSA. V dropped 1 base and J dropped 4; count of bases not matched to a gene: 11. CDR3 DNA sequence: TGTGCCAGCAGCTTAGGGAGTATTAGCGGGGGCCCATACGAGCAGTACTTC. This gives the protein CASSLGSISGGPYEQYF.

CDR3 nucleotides: TGTGCCAGCAGTTACGGCCGACTGGTGGAGCAGTACTTC. Translation: CASSYGRLVEQYF. V gene TRBV6-2 or TRBV6-3 combines with J gene TRBJ2-7; D gene uncertain. This CDR3 contains 13 residues. Germline CDR1 and CDR2: MNHEY and SVGEGT. Trimming removed 2 bases from V and 7 bases from J, with 12 bases in between.

The chain links TRBV29-1 to TRBJ2-7; weak D call: TRBD2 (6 bases). The CDR3 runs 12 residues. Per the germline V gene, CDR1 is SQVTM and CDR2 is ANQGSEA. Trimming took off 7 bases at V and 3 bases at J, with 13 bases between the two ends. The CDR3 DNA reads as TGCAGCGGTCGCGGGAAGCACTACGAGCAGTACTTC. Its translation: CSGRGKHYEQYF.

The gene calls are TRBV27 and TRBJ2-7; TRBD2 agrees at 10 bases. V shed 3 bases, J shed 1 base, and the junction held 3 bases outside the gene matches. The CDR3 runs to 15 residues. Germline V gene data show CDR1 as MNHEY and CDR2 as SMNVEV (reference sequence). DNA of the CDR3: TGTGCCAGCAGTTTTAGTAGCGGGAGGTCCTACGAGCAGTACTTC. Amino acid sequence: CASSFSSGRSYEQYF.

The chain carries TRBV12-3 or TRBV12-4 and TRBJ1-1, with D unclear. The CDR3 is 13 amino acids. V dropped 7 bases and J dropped 1 base, with 10 bases sitting between them. The CDR3, as DNA: TGTGCCAGCACCCTTACAGAGAACACTGAAGCTTTCTTT. Residues: CASTLTENTEAFF.

This clone was observed a few times. J is TRBJ2-1 and V is TRBV2, with TRBD2 as a possible D gene (5 bases). Trimming shortened V by 1 base and J by 2 bases, and 12 bases separated the two germline ends. The CDR3 is 16 amino acids. The germline V gene has CDR1 SNHLY and CDR2 FYNNEI. DNA of the CDR3: TGTGCCAGCAGTGAAGAGAGAGGGCCCCCCTACAATGAGCAGTTCTTC. This codes for CASSEERGPPYNEQFF.

This chain uses TRBV4-1 with TRBJ2-1; D gene uncertain. The ends were cut back, 4 bases at V and 8 bases at J, with 15 bases in the middle. The V gene's germline CDR1 is MGHRA and CDR2 YSYEKL. CDR3 size: 14 residues. The CDR3 region has the DNA TGCGCCAGCAGCCGTGAGAGTAGCACGGATGAGCAGTTCTTC. Its protein is CASSRESSTDEQFF.

A single count supports this clone. The genes are TRBV19 and TRBJ2-2, with a possible D match to TRBD2 (6 bases). The CDR3 contains 16 residues. The germline CDR1 and CDR2 sequences are LNHDA and SQIVND (reference sequence). The germline V and J ends were trimmed by 7 bases and 0 bases, with 15 bases remaining between them. This chain's CDR3 is CASKVGGLSNTGELFF. The DNA for the CDR3 is TGTGCCAGTAAGGTTGGGGGACTTTCGAACACCGGGGAGCTGTTTTTT.

The rearrangement uses TRBV15 and TRBJ2-3, with D possibly matching TRBD2 (5 bases). The V gene lost 3 bases and the J gene lost 3 bases, with 13 bases spanning the gap. The CDR3 loop spans 15 amino acids. The germline V gene has CDR1 LNHNV and CDR2 YYDKDF (reference sequence). As DNA, the CDR3 is TGTGCCACCAGCAGTCCATTGTCGGGGACAGATACGCAGTATTTT. The encoded protein is CATSSPLSGTDTQYF.

The CDR3, as DNA: TGCAGCGTCGTTCGTTTAGCGGGGGCGACTCATAGGAATTACAATGAGCAGTTCTTC. Translated: CSVVRLAGATHRNYNEQFF. This rearrangement joins TRBV29-1 to TRBJ2-1; 9 positions agree with TRBD2. V lost 6 bases, J lost 4 bases, and 22 bases stayed unmatched. The length of the CDR3 is 19 residues. Germline V gene data show CDR1 as SQVTM and CDR2 as ANQGSEA.

The chain uses TRBV20-1 and TRBJ1-2; 11 bases align to TRBD1. V shed 4 bases and J 8 bases; nucleotides not matched to a gene: 6. Germline values: CDR1 DFQATT, CDR2 SNEGSKA (reference sequence). The CDR3 has 13 amino acids. The CDR3 loop is CSAIEDRGLGYTF. Written as DNA, the CDR3 is TGCAGTGCTATTGAGGACAGGGGGCTGGGCTACACCTTC.

V usage is TRBV6-1 and J usage is TRBJ1-5; D is unclear. This CDR3 spans 16 amino acids. The germline V and J ends were trimmed by 2 bases and 2 bases, with 13 bases remaining between them. Germline loops: CDR1 MNHNS, CDR2 SASEGT. The CDR3 DNA sequence: TGTGCCAGCAGTGAACAAGGAGTGAGTCGCAATCAGCCCCAGCATTTT. This encodes CASSEQGVSRNQPQHF.